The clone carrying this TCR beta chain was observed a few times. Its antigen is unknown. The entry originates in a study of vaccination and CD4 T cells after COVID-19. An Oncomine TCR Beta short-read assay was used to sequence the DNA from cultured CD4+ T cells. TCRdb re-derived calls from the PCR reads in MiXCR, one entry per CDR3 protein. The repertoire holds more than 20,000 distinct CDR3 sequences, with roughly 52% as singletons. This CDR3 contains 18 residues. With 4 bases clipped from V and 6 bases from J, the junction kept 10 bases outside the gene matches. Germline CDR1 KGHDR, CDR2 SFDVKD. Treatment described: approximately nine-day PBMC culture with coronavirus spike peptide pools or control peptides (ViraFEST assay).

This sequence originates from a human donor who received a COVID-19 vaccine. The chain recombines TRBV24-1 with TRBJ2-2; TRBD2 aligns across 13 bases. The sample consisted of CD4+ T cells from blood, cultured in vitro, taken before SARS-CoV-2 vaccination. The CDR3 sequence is CATSEAGTSGEGAGELFF. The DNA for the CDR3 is TGTGCCACCAGTGAAGCAGGGACTAGCGGGGAGGGCGCCGGGGAGCTGTTTTTT.